The source of this T cell receptor beta chain is a study of CD8+ T cells in alopecia areata (dated by TCRdb to the late 2010s). Looking at the study overall: The study used high-throughput TCRbeta sequencing to examine T cell clonal expansion in alopecia areata, in both the C3H/HeJ mouse model and human patients. Human TCRbeta sequencing covered scalp tissue and sorted CD4+ and CD8+ peripheral blood T cells from patchy and totalis/universalis alopecia areata patients and healthy controls. Scalp clonality was compared among normal scalp (n=4), patchy alopecia areata scalp (n=8), and alopecia totalis/universalis scalp (n=8). RNA was obtained with the PAXgene miRNA kit for fixed scalp, the miRNeasy kit for PBMCs, and the RNeasy kit for mouse skin. TCRbeta CDR3 regions were amplified by immunoSEQ multiplex PCR with 35 Vbeta forward and 13 Jbeta reverse primers. Points the paper makes about the study in general: Lesional scalp, especially in alopecia totalis/universalis, showed higher clonality and more expanded CD8+ clones than normal scalp, suggesting antigenic drive. Scalp TCR repertoire analysis is complicated because resident alphabeta T cells in normal human skin are also sequenced, whereas mouse skin is dominated by gammadelta T cells. Shared TCR sequences between patients were less evident than in mice, which may be partly attributable to HLA diversity in the patient population.

Taken from the germline V gene, the CDR1 and CDR2 loops are MGHDK and SYGVNS. The CDR3 contains 14 residues, cysteine and phenylalanine counted. Only the CDR3 DNA stays, 42 bases, in frame from base 1. V sheds 0 bases and J sheds 8 bases, leaving 13 bases between their ends. There are a few counts of this clone. Its antigen is not yet known. Base quality data are lacking; no much larger clone is found one base away. The protocol used for the library was the immunoSEQ multiplex PCR assay. RNA was extracted from all samples and reverse transcribed into cDNA as template for TCR sequencing. First-strand cDNA was synthesized with SuperScript III using a 2:1 mix of oligo-dT and random hexamers. Amplification bias was assessed with a synthetic immune receptor repertoire, and residual bias was removed computationally. On the study's bioinformatics: Raw reads were preprocessed for error removal, and CDR3 was defined according to IMGT conventions as running from the conserved cysteine to phenylalanine. Clonality was computed by normalizing Shannon entropy by log2 of the number of productive unique TCRs and subtracting the result from 1. Whether each scalp clone was CD4 or CD8 was inferred by checking scalp TCRbeta sequences against the CD4 and CD8 repertoires from sorted blood. Not all clones reach the TCRdb copy of this immuneACCESS table, which keeps in-frame sequences only. Checked studies attribute under half of the gap to unresolved V genes and leave the rest unexplained. That table gives V, J and clone size, and the DNA gave D and trimming. Across this sample there are approximately 99,000 clones, with roughly 64% seen only once. The ten largest make up 20% to 25% of the sample.

PBMCs were isolated by density centrifugation and stained for CD3, CD4 and CD8, and CD4+ and CD8+ T cells were sorted on a FACSAria. Scalp biopsies and blood samples were obtained from unaffected controls. This sequence originates from a human donor in good health. The rearrangement joined TRBV25-1 to TRBJ1-2, with no confident D gene call. Sample: CD8+ T cells sorted from blood. Read as DNA, the sequence is TGTGCCAGCAGTGAATATGCGGAGGGTTTGGGCTACACCTTC. This codes for CASSEYAEGLGYTF.